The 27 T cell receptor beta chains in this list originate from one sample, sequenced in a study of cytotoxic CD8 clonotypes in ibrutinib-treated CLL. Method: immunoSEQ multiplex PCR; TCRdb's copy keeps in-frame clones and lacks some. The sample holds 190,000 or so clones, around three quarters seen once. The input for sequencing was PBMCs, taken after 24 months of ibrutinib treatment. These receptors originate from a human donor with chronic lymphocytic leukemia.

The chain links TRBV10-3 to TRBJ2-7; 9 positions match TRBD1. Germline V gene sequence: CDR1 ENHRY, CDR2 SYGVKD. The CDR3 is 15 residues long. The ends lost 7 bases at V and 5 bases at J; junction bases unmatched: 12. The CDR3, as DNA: TGTGCCATCACCTCGACCGGGACAGGGACCGACGAGCAGTACTTC. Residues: CAITSTGTGTDEQYF.

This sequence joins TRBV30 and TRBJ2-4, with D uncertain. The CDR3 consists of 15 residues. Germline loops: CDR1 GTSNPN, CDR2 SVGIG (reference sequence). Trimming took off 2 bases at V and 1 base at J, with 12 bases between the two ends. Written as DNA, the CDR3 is TGTGCCTGGAGTTACTCCCTGGGGGCCAAAAACATTCAGTACTTC. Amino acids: CAWSYSLGAKNIQYF.

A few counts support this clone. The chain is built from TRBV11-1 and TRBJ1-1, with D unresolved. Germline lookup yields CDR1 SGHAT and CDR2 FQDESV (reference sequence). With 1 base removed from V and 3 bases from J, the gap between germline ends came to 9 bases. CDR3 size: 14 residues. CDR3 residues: CASSLGTVYTEAFF. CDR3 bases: TGTGCCAGCAGCTTAGGGACGGTTTACACTGAAGCTTTCTTT.

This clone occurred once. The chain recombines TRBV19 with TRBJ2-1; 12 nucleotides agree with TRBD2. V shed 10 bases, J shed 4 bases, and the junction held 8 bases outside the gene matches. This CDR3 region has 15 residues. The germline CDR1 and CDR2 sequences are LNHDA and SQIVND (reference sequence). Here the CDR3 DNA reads TGTGCCACTAACCCTAGCGGGAGGGTTTACAATGAGCAGTTCTTC. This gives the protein CATNPSGRVYNEQFF. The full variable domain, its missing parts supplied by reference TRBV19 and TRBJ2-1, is DGGITQSPKYLFRKEGQNVTLSCEQNLNHDAMYWYRQDPGQGLRLIYYSQIVNDFQKGDIAEGYSVSREKKESFPLTVTSAQKNPTAFYLCATNPSGRVYNEQFFGPGTRLTVL.

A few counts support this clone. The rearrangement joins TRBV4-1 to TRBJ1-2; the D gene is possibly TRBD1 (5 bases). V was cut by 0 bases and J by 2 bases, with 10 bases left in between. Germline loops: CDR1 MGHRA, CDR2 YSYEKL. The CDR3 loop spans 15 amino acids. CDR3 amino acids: CASSQEGRKNYGYTF. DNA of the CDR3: TGCGCCAGCAGCCAAGAGGGACGGAAAAACTATGGCTACACCTTC.

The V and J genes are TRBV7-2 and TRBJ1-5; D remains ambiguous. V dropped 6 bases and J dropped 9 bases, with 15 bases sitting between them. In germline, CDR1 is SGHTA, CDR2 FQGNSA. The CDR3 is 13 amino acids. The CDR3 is CASSLIERGPQHF. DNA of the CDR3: TGTGCCAGCAGTTTAATCGAGCGAGGGCCCCAGCATTTT.

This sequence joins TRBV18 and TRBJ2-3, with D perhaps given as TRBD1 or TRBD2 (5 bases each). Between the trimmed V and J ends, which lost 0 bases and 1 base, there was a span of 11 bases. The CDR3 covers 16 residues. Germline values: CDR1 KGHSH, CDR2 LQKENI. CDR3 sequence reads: CASSPPPGQGTDTQYF. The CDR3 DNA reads TGTGCCAGCTCACCACCGCCGGGGCAGGGCACAGATACGCAGTATTTT. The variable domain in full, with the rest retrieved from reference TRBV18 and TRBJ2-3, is NAGVMQNPRHLVRRRGQEARLRCSPMKGHSHVYWYRQLPEEGLKFMVYLQKENIIDESGMPKERFSAEFPKEGPSILRIQQVVRGDSAAYFCASSPPPGQGTDTQYFGPGTRLTVL.

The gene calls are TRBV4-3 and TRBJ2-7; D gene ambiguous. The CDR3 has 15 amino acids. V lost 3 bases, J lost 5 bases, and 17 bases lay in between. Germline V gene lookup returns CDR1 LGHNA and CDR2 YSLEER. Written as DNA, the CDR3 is TGCGCCAGCAGCCAGGAGAGGAGTAATTCGGACGAGCAGTACTTC. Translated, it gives CASSQERSNSDEQYF.

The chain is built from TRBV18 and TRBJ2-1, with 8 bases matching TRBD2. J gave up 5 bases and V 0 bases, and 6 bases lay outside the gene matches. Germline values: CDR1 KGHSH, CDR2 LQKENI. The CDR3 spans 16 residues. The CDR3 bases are TGTGCCAGCTCACCACCACGGGAGGGCCTACACAATGAGCAGTTCTTC. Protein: CASSPPREGLHNEQFF. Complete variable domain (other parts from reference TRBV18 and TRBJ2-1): NAGVMQNPRHLVRRRGQEARLRCSPMKGHSHVYWYRQLPEEGLKFMVYLQKENIIDESGMPKERFSAEFPKEGPSILRIQQVVRGDSAAYFCASSPPREGLHNEQFFGPGTRLTVL.

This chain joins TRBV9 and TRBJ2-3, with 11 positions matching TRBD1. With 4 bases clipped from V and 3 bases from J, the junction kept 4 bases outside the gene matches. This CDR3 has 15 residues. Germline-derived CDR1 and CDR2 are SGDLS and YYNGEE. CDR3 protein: CASSRDRGWTDTQYF. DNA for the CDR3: TGTGCCAGCAGCCGGGACAGGGGGTGGACAGATACGCAGTATTTT.

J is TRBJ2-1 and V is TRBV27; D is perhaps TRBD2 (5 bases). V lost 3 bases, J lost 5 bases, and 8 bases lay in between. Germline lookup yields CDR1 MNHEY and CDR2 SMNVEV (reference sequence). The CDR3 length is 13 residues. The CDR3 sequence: CASSLGRDNEQFF. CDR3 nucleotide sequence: TGTGCCAGCAGTTTGGGGAGAGACAATGAGCAGTTCTTC.

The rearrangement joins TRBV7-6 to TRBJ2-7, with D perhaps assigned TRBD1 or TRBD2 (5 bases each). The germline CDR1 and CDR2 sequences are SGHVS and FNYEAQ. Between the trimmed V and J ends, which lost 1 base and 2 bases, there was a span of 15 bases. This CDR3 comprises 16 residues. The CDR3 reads CASSLGSGPYTYEQYF. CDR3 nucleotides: TGTGCCAGCAGCTTAGGGTCGGGACCCTATACCTACGAGCAGTACTTC. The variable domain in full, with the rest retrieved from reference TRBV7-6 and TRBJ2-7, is GAGVSQSPRYKVTKRGQDVALRCDPISGHVSLYWYRQALGQGPEFLTYFNYEAQQDKSGLPNDRFSAERPEGSISTLTIQRTEQRDSAMYRCASSLGSGPYTYEQYFGPGTRLTVT.

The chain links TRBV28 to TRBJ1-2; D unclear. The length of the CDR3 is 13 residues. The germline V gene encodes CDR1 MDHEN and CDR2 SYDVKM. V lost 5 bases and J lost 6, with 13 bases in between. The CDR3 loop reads CASSPADGNGYTF. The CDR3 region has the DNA TGTGCCAGCAGTCCCGCGGACGGGAATGGCTACACCTTC.

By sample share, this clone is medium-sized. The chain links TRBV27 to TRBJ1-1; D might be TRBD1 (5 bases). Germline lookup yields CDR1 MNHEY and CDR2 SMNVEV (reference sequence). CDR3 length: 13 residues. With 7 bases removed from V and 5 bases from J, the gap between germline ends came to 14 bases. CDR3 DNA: TGTGCCAGCAACCCCAACGAGGGGACTGAAGCTTTCTTT. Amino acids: CASNPNEGTEAFF.

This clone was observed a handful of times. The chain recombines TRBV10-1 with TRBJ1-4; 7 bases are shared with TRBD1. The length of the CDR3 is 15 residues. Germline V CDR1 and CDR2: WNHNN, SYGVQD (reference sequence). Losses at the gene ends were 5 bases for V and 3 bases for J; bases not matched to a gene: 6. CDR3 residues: CASSQGVVSNEKLFF. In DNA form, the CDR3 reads TGCGCCAGCAGTCAGGGGGTCGTGTCTAATGAAAAACTGTTTTTT.

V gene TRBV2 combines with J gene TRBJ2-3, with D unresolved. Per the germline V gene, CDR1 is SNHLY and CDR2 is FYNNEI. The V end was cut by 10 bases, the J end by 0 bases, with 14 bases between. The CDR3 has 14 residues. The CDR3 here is CATLVRYSTDTQYF. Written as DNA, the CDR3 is TGTGCCACCCTCGTCCGTTATAGCACAGATACGCAGTATTTT.

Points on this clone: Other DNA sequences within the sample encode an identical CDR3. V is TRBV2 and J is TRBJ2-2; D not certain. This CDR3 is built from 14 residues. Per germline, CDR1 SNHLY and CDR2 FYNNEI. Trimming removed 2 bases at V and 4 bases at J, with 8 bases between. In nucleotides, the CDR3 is TGTGCCAGCAGTGAAAGGCAGATCACCGGGGAGCTGTTTTTT. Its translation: CASSERQITGELFF.

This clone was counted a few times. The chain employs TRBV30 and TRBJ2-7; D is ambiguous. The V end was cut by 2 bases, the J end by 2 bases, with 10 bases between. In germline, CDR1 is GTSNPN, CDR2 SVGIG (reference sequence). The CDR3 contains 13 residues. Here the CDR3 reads CAWSPRPAYEQYF. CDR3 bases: TGTGCCTGGAGTCCCCGGCCAGCCTACGAGCAGTACTTC. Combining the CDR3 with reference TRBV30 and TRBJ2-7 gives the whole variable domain SQTIHQWPATLVQPVGSPLSLECTVEGTSNPNLYWYRQAAGRGLQLLFYSVGIGQISSEVPQNLSASRPQDRQFILSSKKLLLSDSGFYLCAWSPRPAYEQYFGPGTRLTVT.

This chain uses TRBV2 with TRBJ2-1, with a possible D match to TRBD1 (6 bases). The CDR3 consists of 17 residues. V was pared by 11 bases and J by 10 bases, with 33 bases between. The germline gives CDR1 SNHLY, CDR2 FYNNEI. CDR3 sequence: CAGTHQGSRKVGAEQFF. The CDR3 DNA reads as TGTGCCGGGACCCATCAGGGGAGTCGGAAGGTCGGTGCGGAGCAGTTCTTC.

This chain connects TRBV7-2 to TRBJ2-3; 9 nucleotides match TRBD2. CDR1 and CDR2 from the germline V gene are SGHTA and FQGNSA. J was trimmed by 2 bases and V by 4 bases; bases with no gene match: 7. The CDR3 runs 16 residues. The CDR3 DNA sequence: TGTGCCAGCAGCTCCGGACTAGCGCGACCCACAGATACGCAGTATTTT. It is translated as CASSSGLARPTDTQYF.

The CDR3 region is CASSVVKGFYGYTF. The CDR3 bases are TGTGCCAGCAGCGTAGTTAAGGGGTTCTATGGCTACACCTTC. The V gene is TRBV9, the J gene TRBJ1-2; D may be TRBD1 (5 bases). Trimming removed 0 bases from V and 4 bases from J, with 10 bases in between. The CDR3 runs 14 residues. The germline V gene has CDR1 SGDLS and CDR2 YYNGEE.

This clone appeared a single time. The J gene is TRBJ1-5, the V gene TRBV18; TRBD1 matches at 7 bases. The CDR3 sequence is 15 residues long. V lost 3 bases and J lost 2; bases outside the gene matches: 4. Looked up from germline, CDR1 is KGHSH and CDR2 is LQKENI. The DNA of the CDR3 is TGTGCCAGCTCACCTAACAGGGGTGGCAATCAGCCCCAGCATTTT. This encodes CASSPNRGGNQPQHF.

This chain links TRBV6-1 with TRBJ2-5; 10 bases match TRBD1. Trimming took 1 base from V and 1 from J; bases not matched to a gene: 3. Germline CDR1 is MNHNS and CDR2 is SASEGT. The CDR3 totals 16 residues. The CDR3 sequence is CASSEEWTGGQETQYF. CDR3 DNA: TGTGCCAGCAGTGAAGAATGGACAGGGGGCCAAGAGACCCAGTACTTC.

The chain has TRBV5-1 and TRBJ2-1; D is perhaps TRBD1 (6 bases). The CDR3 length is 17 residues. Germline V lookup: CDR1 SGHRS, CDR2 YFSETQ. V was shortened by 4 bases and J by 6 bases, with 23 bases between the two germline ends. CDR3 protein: CASSSGTTPRGGNEQFF. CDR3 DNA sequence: TGCGCCAGCAGCAGTGGGACAACGCCGCGCGGAGGCAATGAGCAGTTCTTC.

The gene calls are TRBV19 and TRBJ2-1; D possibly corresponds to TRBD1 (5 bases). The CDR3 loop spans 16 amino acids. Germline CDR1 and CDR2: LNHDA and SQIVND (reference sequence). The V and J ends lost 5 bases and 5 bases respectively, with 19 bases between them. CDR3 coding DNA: TGTGCCAGTAGTCCGGCCGCAGGGAAGGCGGACAATGAGCAGTTCTTC. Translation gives CASSPAAGKADNEQFF.

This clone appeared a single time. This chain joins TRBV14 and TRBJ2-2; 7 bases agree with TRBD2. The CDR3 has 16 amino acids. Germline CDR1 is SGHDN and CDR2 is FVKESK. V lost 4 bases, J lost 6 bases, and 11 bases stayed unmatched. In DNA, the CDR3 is TGTGCCAGCAGCCCTCTGAGCGGGGTGGAGCCCGGGGAGCTGTTTTTT. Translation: CASSPLSGVEPGELFF.

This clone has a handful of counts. The CDR3 region has the DNA TGTGCCATCGGTGGACTAGCGGGAGGGCCTCTCACAGATACGCAGTATTTT. This gives the protein CAIGGLAGGPLTDTQYF. The rearrangement joins TRBV10-3 to TRBJ2-3; TRBD2 matches 15 bases. After removal of 8 bases from V and 2 bases from J, the junction contained 8 bases not matched to a gene. The CDR3 is 17 residues long. Looked up from germline, CDR1 is ENHRY and CDR2 is SYGVKD.